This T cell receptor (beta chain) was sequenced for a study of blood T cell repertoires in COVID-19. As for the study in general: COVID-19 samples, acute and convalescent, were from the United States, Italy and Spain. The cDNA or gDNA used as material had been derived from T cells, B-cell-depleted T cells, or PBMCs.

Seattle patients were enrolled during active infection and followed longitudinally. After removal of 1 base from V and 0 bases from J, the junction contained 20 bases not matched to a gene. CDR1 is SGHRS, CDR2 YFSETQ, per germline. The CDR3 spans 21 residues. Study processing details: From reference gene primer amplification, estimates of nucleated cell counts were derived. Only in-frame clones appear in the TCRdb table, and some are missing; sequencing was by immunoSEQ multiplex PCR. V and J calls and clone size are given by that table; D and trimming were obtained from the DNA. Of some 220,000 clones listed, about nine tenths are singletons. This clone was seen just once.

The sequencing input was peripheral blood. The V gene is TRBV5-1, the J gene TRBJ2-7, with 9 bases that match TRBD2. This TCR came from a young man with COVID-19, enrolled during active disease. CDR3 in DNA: TGCGCCAGCAGCTTGAACAACCCAAGACGTAGCGGGGGCCCCCCCTCCTACGAGCAGTACTTC. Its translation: CASSLNNPRRSGGPPSYEQYF.